This TCR beta chain came from a study of blood T cell repertoires in COVID-19. Study information: COVID-19 samples collected from the United States, Italy and Spain covered acute and convalescent phases. T cells, B-cell-depleted T cells, or PBMCs provided the cDNA or gDNA that served as material.

CDR3 size: 14 residues. V shed 2 bases and J shed 5 bases, with 12 bases lying between them. Germline CDR1 and CDR2: KGHSH and LQKENI. Profiling relied on immunoSEQ multiplex PCR, and the TCRdb table lists in-frame clones only, not all of them. The table records some 250,000 clones, roughly 79% of them present only once. This receptor was identified in a woman of 80 years or more with COVID-19, enrolled during active disease. The chain employs TRBV18 and TRBJ1-2; D is possibly TRBD1 (5 bases). The sample consisted of peripheral blood. In nucleotides, the CDR3 is TGTGCCAGCTCACCAGGAGGGGACCGATATGGCTACACCTTC. Protein: CASSPGGDRYGYTF.